A single sample is the source of the 25 T cell receptor beta chains below, sequenced in a study of neurological immune-mediated disorders. TCRdb re-analysed the 5' RACE reads in MiXCR, keeping a single row per CDR3 protein. The table has about 69,000 distinct CDR3 sequences, about 4.2% seen once; the top ten hold under 1.5%. What was sequenced was PBMCs. The receptors were gathered from a man aged 25 to 40 with multiple sclerosis.

This clonotype was recorded at least ten times. The chain joins TRBV7-8 to TRBJ2-4, with TRBD1 matching over 9 bases. The germline V gene has CDR1 SGHVS and CDR2 FQNEAQ. J was trimmed by 5 bases and V by 5 bases; bases with no gene match: 4. The CDR3 is made up of 14 amino acids. Written as DNA, the CDR3 is TGTGCCAGCAGCATCCGACAGGGGGAAAACATTCAGTACTTC. Protein: CASSIRQGENIQYF.

This clonotype has ten or more counts. This chain links TRBV15 with TRBJ2-2; the match to TRBD1 covers 9 bases. The CDR3 runs 15 residues. Germline trimming cut 5 bases from V and 4 bases from J; bases unmatched to any gene: 5. The germline CDR1 and CDR2 sequences are LNHNV and YYDKDF (reference sequence). CDR3 region: CATSPRQGGTGELFF. CDR3 bases: TGTGCCACCAGCCCCCGACAGGGGGGCACCGGGGAGCTGTTTTTT. Drawing the rest from reference TRBV15 and TRBJ2-2, the complete variable domain is DAMVIQNPRYQVTQFGKPVTLSCSQTLNHNVMYWYQQKSSQAPKLLFHYYDKDFNNEADTPDNFQSRRPNTSFCFLDIRSPGLGDTAMYLCATSPRQGGTGELFFGEGSRLTVL.

This clonotype has a count of ten or more. This rearrangement joins TRBV12-3 or TRBV12-4 to TRBJ1-3; D perhaps matches TRBD1 (5 bases). This CDR3 has 14 residues. V lost 3 bases, J lost 4 bases, and 10 bases lay in between. The CDR3 is CASSFGGGGNTIYF. The CDR3 nucleotides read TGTGCCAGCAGTTTCGGGGGAGGGGGAAACACCATATATTTT.

This clonotype was seen many times. The V and J genes are TRBV5-1 and TRBJ1-4; possible D gene TRBD1, 6 bases. This CDR3 comprises 14 residues. Germline CDR1 SGHRS, CDR2 YFSETQ. Between the trimmed V and J ends, which lost 4 bases and 3 bases, there was a span of 10 bases. As DNA, the CDR3 is TGCGCCAGCAGCCAAGGGGGGGCTAATGAAAAACTGTTTTTT. Its translation: CASSQGGANEKLFF.

This clonotype was observed at least ten times. The rearrangement links TRBV20-1 to TRBJ1-1; 9 bases are a match to TRBD1. The CDR3 runs to 13 residues. V shed 1 base and J 3 bases; nucleotides not matched to a gene: 0. Germline CDR1 DFQATT, CDR2 SNEGSKA (reference sequence). The CDR3 bases are TGCAGTGCTAGAGGGACAGGGGACACTGAAGCTTTCTTT. This codes for CSARGTGDTEAFF.

This clonotype came up many times. J is TRBJ2-2 and V is TRBV20-1; 9 nucleotides match TRBD2. The germline V gene encodes CDR1 DFQATT and CDR2 SNEGSKA (reference sequence). The trim removed 5 bases at V and 5 bases at J, leaving 6 bases unmatched. This CDR3 has 14 amino acids. CDR3 protein: CSALLAGYTGELFF. CDR3 nucleotide sequence: TGCAGTGCTCTCCTAGCGGGGTATACCGGGGAGCTGTTTTTT.

This clonotype was found many times. This chain joins TRBV25-1 and TRBJ2-5, with unresolved D. The length of the CDR3 is 14 residues. Germline CDR1 is MGHDK and CDR2 is SYGVNS. With 8 bases removed from V and 5 bases from J, the gap between germline ends came to 18 bases. CDR3 nucleotides: TGTGCCAGCCAGATATATGGCCTGGAGGAGACCCAGTACTTC. Its translation is CASQIYGLEETQYF. The variable domain in full, with the rest retrieved from reference TRBV25-1 and TRBJ2-5, is EADIYQTPRYLVIGTGKKITLECSQTMGHDKMYWYQQDPGMELHLIHYSYGVNSTEKGDLSSESTVSRIRTEHFPLTLESARPSHTSQYLCASQIYGLEETQYFGPGTRLLVL.

Many counts were recorded for this clonotype. The chain recombines TRBV20-1 with TRBJ2-2; 10 bases agree with TRBD1. CDR1 is DFQATT and CDR2 is SNEGSKA in the germline V gene (reference sequence). With V trimmed by 3 bases and J by 3 bases, 16 bases remained unmatched. The CDR3 consists of 19 residues. The CDR3 DNA sequence: TGCAGTGCTAGCCGGGACAGGGGCTTTAGTTGGGACCACACCGGGGAGCTGTTTTTT. This encodes CSASRDRGFSWDHTGELFF.

The table lists this clonotype with many counts. This rearrangement joins TRBV20-1 to TRBJ1-1, with TRBD1 matching over 8 bases. In germline, CDR1 is DFQATT, CDR2 SNEGSKA (reference sequence). The CDR3 runs to 14 residues. J lost 1 base, V lost 5 bases, and 6 bases had no gene match. The CDR3 here is CSAATGAENTEAFF. CDR3 sequence (DNA): TGCAGTGCTGCGACAGGGGCCGAGAACACTGAAGCTTTCTTT.

This clonotype showed up many times. The gene calls are TRBV9 and TRBJ1-6, with 8 bases fitting TRBD1. The germline V gene encodes CDR1 SGDLS and CDR2 YYNGEE. The CDR3 extends over 15 amino acids. V lost 5 bases, J lost 7 bases, and 8 bases stayed unmatched. The CDR3 is CASRKEDRVNSPLHF. As DNA, the CDR3 is TGTGCCAGCAGGAAGGAGGACAGGGTGAATTCACCCCTCCACTTT.

There are many counts of this clonotype. The DNA for the CDR3 is TGCAGTGCCAGGTCCGGACGGAGGAGCACTGAAGCTTTCTTT. This translates into CSARSGRRSTEAFF. The chain joins TRBV20-1 to TRBJ1-1; no reliable D call. Germline V lookup: CDR1 DFQATT, CDR2 SNEGSKA (reference sequence). This CDR3 has 14 amino acids. V was pared by 6 bases and J by 4 bases, with 18 bases between.

In its sample, this clonotype was seen a few times. Germline is not matched at one junction end, which may reflect a read error. The chain recombines TRBV7-2 with TRBJ2-1; D is unresolved. The CDR3 consists of 15 residues. The germline V gene encodes CDR1 SGHTA and CDR2 FQGNSA. This CDR3 is CASSLDGYSYNEQFF. The CDR3 nucleotides read TGTGCCAGCAGTTTAGACGGATACTCCTACAATGAGCAGTTCTTC.

This clonotype was seen at least ten times. The CDR3 DNA sequence: TGCGCCAGCAGCCAAGTCGGAGGGACAGCTTTCTTT. Protein product: CASSQVGGTAFF. This chain links TRBV4-1 with TRBJ1-1, with TRBD1 as a possible D gene (5 bases). This CDR3 comprises 12 residues. Trimming took 1 base from V and 10 from J, leaving 10 bases between them. Germline lookup yields CDR1 MGHRA and CDR2 YSYEKL.

This clonotype was picked up many times. This sequence joins TRBV7-9 and TRBJ2-1; D not resolved. Germline values: CDR1 SEHNR, CDR2 FQNEAQ (reference sequence). V lost 6 bases and J 7 bases, leaving 10 bases between the germline ends. The length of the CDR3 is 12 residues. Here the CDR3 reads CASSGPLNEQFF. The CDR3 DNA is TGTGCCAGCAGTGGACCCCTTAATGAGCAGTTCTTC.

In this sample, this clonotype turned up many times. This chain joins TRBV5-5 and TRBJ2-2; D call uncertain. Trimming removed 0 bases from V and 7 bases from J, with 13 bases in between. CDR1 and CDR2 from the germline V gene are SGHKS and YYEKEE (reference sequence). The CDR3 contains 15 residues. The CDR3 here is CASSLASTVFGELFF. The DNA for the CDR3 is TGTGCCAGCAGCTTGGCCAGCACTGTTTTCGGGGAGCTGTTTTTT.

This clonotype was seen many times. V usage is TRBV9 and J usage is TRBJ2-3, with D perhaps matching TRBD2 (5 bases). CDR1 SGDLS and CDR2 YYNGEE come from the germline V gene. The CDR3 consists of 13 residues. V lost 6 bases and J lost 4, with 12 bases in between. CDR3 protein: CASTASSADTQYF. The CDR3 nucleotides read TGTGCCAGCACAGCTAGTAGCGCAGATACGCAGTATTTT.

The sample holds many counts of this clonotype. The V gene is TRBV20-1, the J gene TRBJ2-2, with 7 bases fitting TRBD1. J gave up 6 bases and V 5 bases, and 3 bases lay outside the gene matches. Germline values: CDR1 DFQATT, CDR2 SNEGSKA (reference sequence). The CDR3 spans 12 residues. This CDR3 is CSAPQGAGELFF. As DNA, the CDR3 is TGCAGTGCTCCCCAGGGGGCCGGGGAGCTGTTTTTT.

This chain joins TRBV7-2 and TRBJ2-1; tentative D call: TRBD1 (6 bases). Germline V lookup: CDR1 SGHTA, CDR2 FQGNSA. V was clipped by 0 bases and J by 8 bases, with 17 bases between them. The CDR3 runs to 16 residues. The CDR3, as DNA: TGTGCCAGCAGCTTAGCAATGGGGACAACACTGGATGAGCAGTTCTTC. Encoded protein: CASSLAMGTTLDEQFF.

On this clonotype: This may be a read error, as it is one base from a much larger clone. This rearrangement joins TRBV29-1 to TRBJ2-7; 9 bases map to TRBD1. Unmatched junction bases numbered 9, after V lost 6 bases and J lost 3 bases. The length of the CDR3 is 14 residues. The germline CDR1 and CDR2 sequences are SQVTM and ANQGSEA. CDR3 sequence: CSVEMSGQGYEQYF. Written as DNA, the CDR3 is TGCAGCGTGGAAATGTCGGGACAGGGCTACGAGCAGTACTTC.

This clonotype was seen at least ten times. J is TRBJ2-1 and V is TRBV5-1; 9 bases match TRBD2. This CDR3 region has 16 residues. Germline CDR1 is SGHRS and CDR2 is YFSETQ. V was clipped by 0 bases and J by 10 bases; unmatched bases: 11. The CDR3 nucleotides are TGCGCCAGCAGCTTGGACAGTCCCGGGACTAGCCTAGAGCAGTTCTTC. It codes for CASSLDSPGTSLEQFF. The complete variable domain, with remaining parts taken from reference TRBV5-1 and TRBJ2-1, reads KAGVTQTPRYLIKTRGQQVTLSCSPISGHRSVSWYQQTPGQGLQFLFEYFSETQRNKGNFPGRFSGRQFSNSRSEMNVSTLELGDSALYLCASSLDSPGTSLEQFFGPGTRLTVL.

The CDR3 is CASSPGTESNIQYF. DNA for the CDR3: TGCGCCAGCAGCCCGGGGACTGAATCAAACATTCAGTACTTC. The V call is TRBV5-1, the J call TRBJ2-4, with a weak D call TRBD2 (6 bases). This CDR3 region has 14 residues. Germline CDR1 SGHRS, CDR2 YFSETQ. Trimming removed 4 bases from V and 6 bases from J, with 14 bases in between.

The table lists this clonotype with many counts. This rearrangement joins TRBV6-2 or TRBV6-3 to TRBJ1-4, with D unclear. Germline V gives CDR1 MNHEY, CDR2 SVGEGT. The CDR3 is 13 amino acids. The V gene lost 8 bases and the J gene lost 8 bases, with 15 bases spanning the gap. The CDR3 region is CASERNGREKLFF. CDR3 DNA sequence: TGTGCCAGCGAACGCAACGGACGGGAAAAACTGTTTTTT.

In its sample, this clonotype was seen many times. The chain links TRBV3-1 to TRBJ1-1; 8 positions agree with TRBD1. This CDR3 is built from 17 residues. V lost 2 bases, J lost 0 bases, and 8 bases stayed unmatched. Germline CDR1 and CDR2: LGHDT and YNNKEL (reference sequence). CDR3: CASSQTGGQKLNTEAFF. In DNA form, the CDR3 reads TGTGCCAGCAGCCAAACAGGGGGACAGAAACTGAACACTGAAGCTTTCTTT.

Many counts were recorded for this clonotype. The rearrangement joins TRBV20-1 to TRBJ1-1, with D maybe TRBD1 (5 bases). The CDR3 is 14 residues long. The germline V gene has CDR1 DFQATT and CDR2 SNEGSKA (reference sequence). Trimming shortened V by 1 base and J by 9 bases, and 18 bases separated the two germline ends. CDR3 nucleotides: TGCAGTGCTAGAGGTAACGCCCGGGGACGGAAAGCTTTCTTT. It specifies CSARGNARGRKAFF.

This clonotype was seen ten or more times. This chain uses TRBV5-1 with TRBJ1-4; 7 nucleotides match TRBD1. Trimming removed 4 bases from V and 4 bases from J; junction bases left unmatched: 4. This CDR3 has 14 amino acids. Germline CDR1 and CDR2: SGHRS and YFSETQ. CDR3 protein: CASSVGDSNEKLFF. CDR3 nucleotide sequence: TGCGCCAGCAGCGTGGGGGACAGTAATGAAAAACTGTTTTTT.